The T cell receptor (beta chain) under discussion was sequenced for a study of cytomegalovirus exposure and HLA in healthy donors. 13 Jbeta primers and 60 Vbeta primers were used for the PCR. Assay used: immunoSEQ multiplex PCR; TCRdb lists only in-frame clones, some missing. The table lists 130,000 to 150,000 clones, about four fifths of them singletons. Per germline, CDR1 MDHEN and CDR2 SYDVKM. The CDR3 runs 14 residues. V was pared by 4 bases and J by 4 bases, with 11 bases between. Study results and limitations: The study recorded some 160 TCR beta chains that were cytomegalovirus-associated. HLA allele associations emerged for under 20,000 TCR beta sequences in a later analysis, at 0.05 false discovery rate.

In regard to this clone: Its antigen is still unknown.

The sequenced material came from PBMCs. The chain carries TRBV28 and TRBJ1-5, with D tentatively TRBD1 (5 bases). This TCR was recovered from a man aged 35 to 55 in good health and CMV-seronegative. This CDR3 is CASSWGSVNQPQHF. The CDR3 nucleotides are TGTGCCAGCAGTTGGGGCTCGGTTAATCAGCCCCAGCATTTT.